This TCR beta chain was recorded in a study of cytomegalovirus exposure and HLA in healthy donors. V was cut by 2 bases and J by 8 bases, with 15 bases left in between. The CDR3 covers 14 residues. Germline CDR1 is MNHEY and CDR2 is SVGAGI. Both 60 Vbeta primers and 13 Jbeta primers went into the PCR. Method: immunoSEQ multiplex PCR; TCRdb's copy keeps in-frame clones and lacks some. The data contain over 100,000 clones, 77% of them singletons. As for this clone: As yet, its antigen is unknown.

Study conclusions and caveats: Accurate predictions that matched the HLA-A and HLA-B alleles of most subjects were reportedly made from TCR beta sequences. According to the study, roughly 180 TCR beta chains were cytomegalovirus-associated.

Sequencing was done on a sample of PBMCs. The rearrangement uses TRBV6-5 and TRBJ1-2, with D perhaps TRBD1 (6 bases). The TCR originated in a male donor in good health and CMV-seropositive. CDR3 DNA: TGTGCCAGCAGTTACCGGCCAGGACAGCAGGGCTACACCTTC. It specifies CASSYRPGQQGYTF.